The sample holds many counts of the clone carrying this T cell receptor (beta chain). Its target is unknown. The sample originates from a study of Graves' ophthalmopathy and Graves' hyperthyroidism. Findings of the study overall: This model predicted ophthalmopathy progression (sensitivity 70% to 71%, specificity about 72%). Blood also held most thyroid clonotypes expanded above 0.001 frequency.

RNA transcripts were the source from which TCR beta CDR3 regions were amplified. Investigators did first-round RT-PCR with HTBI primers, then second-round multiplex PCR. One entry per CDR3 protein results from TCRdb running MiXCR on the multiplex PCR reads. Of a few hundred thousand distinct CDR3 sequences in the sample, approximately 18% are singletons; the top ten hold roughly 2.4%. CDR3 length equals 13 residues. Germline assignment: CDR1 MNHEY and CDR2 SVGAGI. Losses at the gene ends were 6 bases for V and 2 bases for J; bases not matched to a gene: 0. This clonotype was obtained from an adult woman with stable Graves' hyperthyroidism. The chain links TRBV6-5 to TRBJ2-5, with 10 positions matching TRBD2. The material sequenced was peripheral blood. CDR3 nucleotides: TGTGCCAGCAGGACTAGCGGGCAAGAGACCCAGTACTTC. Amino acids: CASRTSGQETQYF.